The rows below give T cell receptor beta chains drawn from one sample of a study of T cell responses to AZD1222 COVID-19 vaccine. Here immunoSEQ multiplex PCR was the method, and the copy in TCRdb shows in-frame clones only, minus some. This table holds about 110,000 clones, 80% to 90% found once. This specimen consisted of peripheral blood, obtained 28 days after the second AZD1222 dose. These receptors all stem from an adult who received the AZD1222 COVID-19 vaccine. Both conserved end residues are part of each CDR3. A D gene is named only where the DNA matches it firmly. For some rows the clone size is stated as once, few or many, or as a class when expanded; others skip it.

abundance	d_gene	v_gene	j_gene	CDR3nt	CDR3aa
NA	NA	TRBV4-2	TRBJ2-1	TGTGCCAGCAGCCAGGACTACAATGAGCAGTTCTTC	CASSQDYNEQFF
NA	TRBD1	TRBV27	TRBJ1-2	TGTGCCAGCAGTTTATCGACAGGGGGCAGTGTACTTGCTGGCTACACCTTC	CASSLSTGGSVLAGYTF
NA	TRBD2	TRBV4-2	TRBJ2-7	TGTGCCAGCAGCCAAGATGGAAGGACTAGCGGGAGTAACGAGCAGTACTTC	CASSQDGRTSGSNEQYF
NA	TRBD1	TRBV18	TRBJ2-7	TGTGCCAGCTCACCAGGTGTCAGGGGGAGTCAGTACGAGCAGTACTTC	CASSPGVRGSQYEQYF
NA	NA	TRBV28	TRBJ1-5	TGTGCCAGCAGTTTAGGGGGGGCCCAGCCCCAGCATTTT	CASSLGGAQPQHF
NA	TRBD1	TRBV13	TRBJ1-4	TGTGCCAGCAGCTTAGGCGCTAGAGACAGGGGACGGAGCACTAATGAAAAACTGTTTTTT	CASSLGARDRGRSTNEKLFF
NA	NA	TRBV7-2	TRBJ2-5	TGTGCCAGCAGCTTAGCGGGGAATAGAGAGGAGACCCAGTACTTC	CASSLAGNREETQYF
NA	NA	TRBV9	TRBJ1-1	TGTGCCAGCAGCGTAGGGGTGGGACAAATGAACACTGAAGCTTTCTTT	CASSVGVGQMNTEAFF
NA	NA	TRBV18	TRBJ1-1	TGTGCCAGCTCACCCTTCCGGGGGAACACTGAAGCTTTCTTT	CASSPFRGNTEAFF
NA	TRBD1	TRBV5-4	TRBJ1-2	TGTGCCAGCAGCCCAAAGGGACAGGCGCACGGCTACACCTTC	CASSPKGQAHGYTF
NA	NA	TRBV9	TRBJ2-3	TGTGCCAGCAGCGTAGGGACGTGGACAGCCTACCGCACAGATACGCAGTATTTT	CASSVGTWTAYRTDTQYF
once	NA	TRBV29-1	TRBJ2-2	TGCAGCGTTGAGCAACAGCACACCGGGGAGCTGTTTTTT	CSVEQQHTGELFF
NA	NA	TRBV2	TRBJ1-1	TGTGCCAGCAGTGAAAGTCAACCAGGGGTGTTAGATGAAGCTTTCTTT	CASSESQPGVLDEAFF
NA	TRBD1	TRBV5-1	TRBJ1-1	TGCGCCAGCAGCACTACCGGGACAGGGGAAACTGAAGCTTTCTTT	CASSTTGTGETEAFF
NA	TRBD2	TRBV5-1	TRBJ2-7	TGCGCCAGCAGCTTCACTAGCGGCTCCTACGAGCAGTACTTC	CASSFTSGSYEQYF
NA	TRBD2	TRBV7-9	TRBJ2-3	TGTGCCAGCAGCTTCCCGGCGGCGGGGGTGAGAGATACGCAGTATTTT	CASSFPAAGVRDTQYF
NA	TRBD1	TRBV6-2/TRBV6-3	TRBJ1-5	TGTGCCAGCAGTTCCCGGGACAGGGGGCAGGCGCAGCCCCAGCATTTT	CASSSRDRGQAQPQHF
NA	TRBD1	TRBV5-1	TRBJ2-7	TGCGCCAGCAGCCGGGGACAGGGGACCTCCTACGAGCAGTACTTC	CASSRGQGTSYEQYF
NA	NA	TRBV19	TRBJ2-7	TGTGCCAGTAGCCCCCGGGACACCATCTACGAGCAGTACTTC	CASSPRDTIYEQYF
NA	TRBD2	TRBV3-1/TRBV3-2	TRBJ2-5	TGTGCCAGCAGCCAGCTAGCGGGAGAGTCCGGGACCCAGTACTTC	CASSQLAGESGTQYF
NA	NA	TRBV5-8	TRBJ1-2	TGTGCCAGCAGCCCTGTGACAGCAGCTAATAACTATGGCTACACCTTC	CASSPVTAANNYGYTF
NA	TRBD1	TRBV7-2	TRBJ1-6	TGTGCCAGCAGCTCGGACAGGGTTCGGGCTAATTCACCCCTCCACTTT	CASSSDRVRANSPLHF
NA	NA	TRBV6-1	TRBJ2-7	TGTGCCAGCAGTGAAGCCCATTTTGTCTCCTACGAGCAGTACTTC	CASSEAHFVSYEQYF
NA	NA	TRBV5-6	TRBJ1-2	TGTGCCAGCAGCTTGAACCCGGGCTATGGCTACACCTTC	CASSLNPGYGYTF
NA	TRBD1	TRBV5-7	TRBJ1-1	TGTGCCAGCATTGACCGATCCGGGACAGAAAACACTGAAGCTTTCTTT	CASIDRSGTENTEAFF
NA	NA	TRBV6-5	TRBJ2-7	TGTGCCAGCAGTCGTGGGAAGTCAGACGAGCAGTACTTC	CASSRGKSDEQYF
NA	TRBD1	TRBV30	TRBJ1-2	TGTGCCTGGATTGGTGTTTCGACAGGGGCGAAAGCTAACTATGGCTACACCTTC	CAWIGVSTGAKANYGYTF
NA	NA	TRBV25-1	TRBJ2-7	TGTGCCAGCAGTGAACAGGTTGCCTACGAGCAGTACTTC	CASSEQVAYEQYF
NA	NA	TRBV6-5	TRBJ2-2	TGTGCCAGCAGTTCGTATGGGGAGCTGTTTTTT	CASSSYGELFF
NA	NA	TRBV7-3	TRBJ2-3	TGTGCCAGCAGCTCGGGTTACACAGATACGCAGTATTTT	CASSSGYTDTQYF
NA	NA	TRBV30	TRBJ1-1	TGTGCCTGGAGTTCGGTGATGGCTGAAGCTTTCTTT	CAWSSVMAEAFF
once	NA	TRBV27	TRBJ2-7	TGTGCCAGCAGTTTTAAAACGGGAAACTCCTACGAGCAGTACTTC	CASSFKTGNSYEQYF
NA	NA	TRBV10-3	TRBJ2-2	TGTGCCATCAGTGAGTCGACAACAGGTGGGGAGCTGTTTTTT	CAISESTTGGELFF
once	TRBD1	TRBV7-9	TRBJ1-4	TGTGCCAGCAGGTCAGACAGGGATGAAAAACTGTTTTTT	CASRSDRDEKLFF
NA	TRBD1	TRBV6-5	TRBJ2-3	TGTGCCAGCAGTTACTCAGGACAGGAAATAGATACGCAGTATTTT	CASSYSGQEIDTQYF
NA	NA	TRBV28	TRBJ2-3	TGTGCCAGCAGTTCCAGTTACAGGGTAGCACCAGATACGCAGTATTTT	CASSSSYRVAPDTQYF
NA	NA	TRBV19	TRBJ1-5	TGTGCCAGGCCTAATCAGCCCCAGCATTTT	CARPNQPQHF
NA	NA	TRBV5-1	TRBJ2-1	TGCGCCAGCAGCTTCGCCGTTTTGTGGGAGCAGTTCTTC	CASSFAVLWEQFF
few	TRBD2	TRBV20-1	TRBJ2-1	TGCAGTGCTAGTGTTCGGACTAGCGGGTCAGATGAGCAGTTCTTC	CSASVRTSGSDEQFF
once	NA	TRBV5-6	TRBJ1-2	TGTGCCAGCATCCTACAGTCCTCCTATGGCTACACCTTC	CASILQSSYGYTF
NA	NA	TRBV7-2	TRBJ1-1	TGTGCCAGCAGCCGGACGGGGAACACTGAAGCTTTCTTT	CASSRTGNTEAFF
few	TRBD2	TRBV28	TRBJ2-1	TGTGCCAGCAACCCTGCTGGACTAGCGGGGAACAATGAGCAGTTCTTC	CASNPAGLAGNNEQFF
NA	NA	TRBV7-9	TRBJ2-5	TGTGCCAGCAGCTTAGCGCCTAGCGTGGAGACCCAGTACTTC	CASSLAPSVETQYF
NA	TRBD2	TRBV3-1/TRBV3-2	TRBJ2-1	TGTGCCAGCAGCCCCATAAAGGGACTAGCGGCTATTGAGCAGTTCTTC	CASSPIKGLAAIEQFF